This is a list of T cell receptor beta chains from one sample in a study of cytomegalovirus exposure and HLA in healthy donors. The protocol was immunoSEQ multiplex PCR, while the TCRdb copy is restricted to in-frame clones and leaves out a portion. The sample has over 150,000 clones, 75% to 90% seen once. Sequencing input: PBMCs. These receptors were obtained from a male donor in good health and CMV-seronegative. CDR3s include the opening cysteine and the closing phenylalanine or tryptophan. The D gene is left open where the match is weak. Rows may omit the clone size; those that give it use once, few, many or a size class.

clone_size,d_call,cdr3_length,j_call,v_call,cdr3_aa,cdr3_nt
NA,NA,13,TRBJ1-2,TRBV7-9,CASSLGGGYGYTF,TGTGCCAGCAGCTTAGGAGGGGGCTATGGCTACACCTTC
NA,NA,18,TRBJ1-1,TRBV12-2,CASRLVRGTEIANTEAFF,TGTGCAAGTCGCTTAGTAAGAGGGACAGAAATCGCGAACACTGAAGCTTTCTTT
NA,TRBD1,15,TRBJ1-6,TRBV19,CASSTRPGGNSPLHF,TGTGCCAGTAGTACCAGGCCAGGGGGCAATTCACCCCTCCACTTT
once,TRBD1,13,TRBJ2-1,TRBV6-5,CASSRGQDNEQFF,TGTGCCAGCAGCAGGGGGCAGGACAATGAGCAGTTCTTC
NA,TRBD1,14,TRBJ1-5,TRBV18,CASSLTGGDQPQHF,TGTGCCAGCTCACTCACAGGGGGGGATCAGCCCCAGCATTTT
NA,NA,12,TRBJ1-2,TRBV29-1,CSVPGELLGYTF,TGCAGCGTTCCCGGGGAACTGCTAGGCTACACCTTC
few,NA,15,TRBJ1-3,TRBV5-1,CASSRTAISGNTIYF,TGCGCCAGCAGCCGGACAGCCATCTCTGGAAACACCATATATTTT
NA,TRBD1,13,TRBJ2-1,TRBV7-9,CASSLGQPNEQFF,TGTGCCAGCAGTTTGGGACAGCCCAATGAGCAGTTCTTC
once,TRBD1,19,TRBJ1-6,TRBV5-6,CASSSLRDRGSSYNSPLHF,TGTGCCAGCAGCTCACTCCGGGACAGGGGAAGCTCCTATAATTCACCCCTCCACTTT
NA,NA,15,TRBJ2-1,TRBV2,CASSEIGFTYNEQFF,TGTGCCAGCAGTGAAATCGGGTTCACCTACAATGAGCAGTTCTTC
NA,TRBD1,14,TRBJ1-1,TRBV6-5,CASSYRTGVTEAFF,TGTGCCAGCAGTTACCGGACAGGCGTAACTGAAGCTTTCTTT
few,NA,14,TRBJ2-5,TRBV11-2,CASSFQGNQETQYF,TGTGCCAGCAGCTTCCAGGGTAACCAAGAGACCCAGTACTTC
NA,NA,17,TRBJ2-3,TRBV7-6,CASSLSGAGVSTDTQYF,TGTGCCAGCAGCTTAAGCGGCGCGGGTGTAAGCACAGATACGCAGTATTTT
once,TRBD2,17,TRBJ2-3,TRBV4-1,CASSQEVAGGPGDTQYF,TGCGCCAGCAGCCAAGAGGTAGCGGGGGGGCCAGGGGATACGCAGTATTTT
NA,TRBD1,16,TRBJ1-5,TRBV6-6,CASSPRGTGANQPQHF,TGTGCCAGCAGTCCCCGAGGGACAGGGGCTAATCAGCCCCAGCATTTT
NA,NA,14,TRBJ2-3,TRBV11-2,CASSLGPSTDTQYF,TGTGCCAGCAGCTTAGGTCCCTCCACAGATACGCAGTATTTT
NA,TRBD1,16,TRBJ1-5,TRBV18,CASSPDRGTLNQPQHF,TGTGCCAGCTCACCGGACAGGGGGACCCTGAATCAGCCCCAGCATTTT
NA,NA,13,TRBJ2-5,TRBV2,CASKGGAKETQYF,TGTGCCAGCAAGGGGGGGGCCAAAGAGACCCAGTACTTC
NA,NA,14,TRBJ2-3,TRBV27,CASSLRGSTDTQYF,TGTGCCAGCAGTTTACGCGGGAGCACAGATACGCAGTATTTT
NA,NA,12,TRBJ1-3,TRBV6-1,CASKGSGNTIYF,TGTGCCAGCAAGGGGTCTGGAAACACCATATATTTT
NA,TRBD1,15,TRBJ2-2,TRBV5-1,CASSLETGPTGELFF,TGCGCCAGCAGCCTTGAGACAGGGCCCACCGGGGAGCTGTTTTTT
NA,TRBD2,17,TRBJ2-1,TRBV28,CASRRVAGGFSYNEQFF,TGTGCCAGCAGGAGGGTAGCGGGGGGATTCTCCTACAATGAGCAGTTCTTC
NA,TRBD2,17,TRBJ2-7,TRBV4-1,CASSPEEGLADSYEQYF,TGCGCCAGCAGCCCCGAGGAAGGACTAGCGGACTCCTACGAGCAGTACTTC
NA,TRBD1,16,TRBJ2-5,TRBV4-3,CASSQDFLGQQETQYF,TGCGCCAGCAGCCAAGATTTTTTGGGACAGCAAGAGACCCAGTACTTC
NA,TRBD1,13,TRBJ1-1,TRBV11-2,CASSNDRVLEAFF,TGTGCCAGCAGCAACGACAGGGTCCTTGAAGCTTTCTTT
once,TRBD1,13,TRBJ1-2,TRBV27,CASSRQGNYGYTF,TGTGCCAGCAGTCGACAGGGGAACTATGGCTACACCTTC
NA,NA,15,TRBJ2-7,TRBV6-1,CASSEPRGTGTEQYF,TGTGCCAGCAGTGAACCCAGGGGTACTGGGACCGAGCAGTACTTC
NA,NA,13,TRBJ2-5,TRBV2,CASRNSPQETQYF,TGTGCCAGCAGGAACAGCCCCCAAGAGACCCAGTACTTC
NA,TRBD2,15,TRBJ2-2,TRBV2,CASSDLGGDTGELFF,TGTGCCAGCAGTGATCTGGGGGGGGACACCGGGGAGCTGTTTTTT
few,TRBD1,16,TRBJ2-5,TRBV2,CASSPTLQGARETQYF,TGTGCCAGCAGTCCAACTCTCCAGGGGGCTAGGGAGACCCAGTACTTC
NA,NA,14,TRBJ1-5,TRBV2,CASKQGYSNQPQHF,TGTGCCAGCAAACAGGGCTATAGCAATCAGCCCCAGCATTTT
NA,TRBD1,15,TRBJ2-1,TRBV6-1,CASTRDRTSYNEQFF,TGTGCCAGCACCAGGGACAGAACTTCCTACAATGAGCAGTTCTTC
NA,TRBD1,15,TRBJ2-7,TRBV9,CASSAMTGGSDEQYF,TGTGCCAGCAGCGCGATGACAGGGGGAAGTGACGAGCAGTACTTC
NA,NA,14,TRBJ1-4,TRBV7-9,CASSPGFDNEKLFF,TGTGCCAGCAGCCCAGGATTCGATAATGAAAAACTGTTTTTT
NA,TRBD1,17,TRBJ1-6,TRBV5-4,CASSREGQGTSNSPLHF,TGTGCCAGCAGCCGCGAGGGACAGGGGACTAGTAATTCACCCCTCCACTTT
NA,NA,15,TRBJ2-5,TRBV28,CASSLARVGQETQYF,TGTGCCAGCAGTTTGGCCAGGGTGGGCCAAGAGACCCAGTACTTC
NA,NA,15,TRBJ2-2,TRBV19,CASSIGVSSAGELFF,TGTGCCAGTAGTATTGGTGTTAGCTCGGCCGGGGAGCTGTTTTTT